The 15 T cell receptor beta chains below come from one sample, sequenced in a study of T cells after yellow fever vaccination. TCRdb independently ran MiXCR on the 5' RACE reads; one entry per CDR3 protein. The table lists a few hundred thousand distinct CDR3 sequences, approximately 10% of them singletons. The material sequenced was CD4+ T cells sorted from PBMCs, taken 5 days after the yellow fever booster vaccination. The receptors here all came from a man between 18 and 35 years old who received the YFV17D yellow fever vaccine.

The chain employs TRBV6-2 or TRBV6-3 and TRBJ2-2; D remains unclear. Germline CDR1 MNHEY, CDR2 SVGEGT. The CDR3 runs 13 residues. Trimming pared 1 base from V and 6 bases from J, leaving 6 bases between. CDR3 protein: CASSYLVSGELFF. In DNA form, the CDR3 reads TGTGCCAGCAGTTACTTGGTTTCCGGGGAGCTGTTTTTT.

This clonotype was observed a handful of times. The chain recombines TRBV4-3 with TRBJ2-7, with D perhaps assigned TRBD1 or TRBD2 (5 bases each). CDR1 and CDR2 (germline): LGHNA, YSLEER. CDR3 length equals 13 residues. The ends were cut back, 4 bases at V and 3 bases at J, with 10 bases in the middle. CDR3 protein: CASSPGDGYEQYF. The DNA of the CDR3 is TGCGCCAGCAGCCCCGGGGACGGCTACGAGCAGTACTTC.

This clonotype was seen a few times. V is TRBV5-1 and J is TRBJ1-3; tentatively, D is TRBD1 (6 bases). The germline V gene has CDR1 SGHRS and CDR2 YFSETQ. The CDR3 runs to 13 residues. V dropped 2 bases and J dropped 8 bases, with 11 bases sitting between them. This chain's CDR3 is CASSFKGDDTIYF. The DNA of the CDR3 is TGCGCCAGCAGCTTCAAGGGGGACGACACCATATATTTT.

This chain connects TRBV10-3 to TRBJ1-1; D ambiguous. The CDR3 is 13 amino acids. V was shortened by 3 bases and J by 6 bases, with 11 bases between the two germline ends. From germline, CDR1 is ENHRY and CDR2 SYGVKD. Here the CDR3 DNA reads TGTGCCATCAGTGATCGCCCAGAGGCTGAAGCTTTCTTT. It translates to CAISDRPEAEAFF.

The rearrangement joins TRBV7-9 to TRBJ1-6, with D hard to call. The CDR3 contains 13 residues. Germline CDR1 and CDR2: SEHNR and FQNEAQ (reference sequence). The germline V and J ends were trimmed by 2 bases and 7 bases, with 6 bases remaining between them. Here the CDR3 reads CASSLYGNSPLHF. CDR3 nucleotide sequence: TGTGCCAGCAGCTTATATGGGAATTCACCCCTCCACTTT. Drawing the rest from reference TRBV7-9 and TRBJ1-6, the complete variable domain is DTGVSQNPRHKITKRGQNVTFRCDPISEHNRLYWYRQTLGQGPEFLTYFQNEAQLEKSRLLSDRFSAERPKGSFSTLEIQRTEQGDSAMYLCASSLYGNSPLHFGNGTRLTVT.

This clonotype occurred many times. The rearrangement uses TRBV7-8 and TRBJ2-5, with 8 bases that match TRBD1. Germline V CDR1 and CDR2: SGHVS, FQNEAQ. This CDR3 is built from 14 residues. V trimming: 1 base; J trimming: 7 bases; junction bases outside the gene matches: 5. The CDR3 DNA sequence: TGTGCCAGCAGCTTAGGACAGGGGTCAGGGACCCAGTACTTC. Translation: CASSLGQGSGTQYF.

J is TRBJ2-4 and V is TRBV5-6; D gene uncertain. V gave up 6 bases and J gave up 6 bases, with 16 bases separating them. The CDR3 covers 14 residues. In germline, CDR1 is SGHDT, CDR2 YYEEEE. The CDR3 DNA is TGTGCCAGCACCGAAACGGGCGTCGGAAACATTCAGTACTTC. This gives the protein CASTETGVGNIQYF.

There are many counts of this clonotype. The chain is built from TRBV12-3 or TRBV12-4 and TRBJ2-4; D unresolved. This CDR3 is built from 13 residues. The V end was cut by 1 base, the J end by 8 bases, with 9 bases between. The CDR3 region is CASSLGFRDIQYF. Written as DNA, the CDR3 is TGTGCCAGCAGTTTAGGCTTTCGGGACATTCAGTACTTC.

The chain carries TRBV10-3 and TRBJ2-6; a weak D match, TRBD2 (5 bases). Germline V CDR1 and CDR2: ENHRY, SYGVKD. The V and J ends lost 4 bases and 0 bases respectively, with 19 bases between them. The CDR3 length is 19 residues. The CDR3 loop is CAISGGSPGVNSGANVLTF. The CDR3 DNA sequence: TGTGCCATCAGTGGCGGAAGCCCCGGGGTAAACTCTGGGGCCAACGTCCTGACTTTC.

This clonotype was found a few times. The chain uses TRBV4-1 and TRBJ2-1; 10 bases line up with TRBD2. The CDR3 is 15 amino acids. The V gene end was trimmed by 5 bases and the J gene end by 10 bases; junction bases not matched to a gene: 11. CDR1 and CDR2 from the germline V gene are MGHRA and YSYEKL. CDR3: CASSGSGTSEQEQFF. The CDR3 DNA follows: TGCGCCAGCAGCGGATCCGGGACTAGCGAGCAGGAGCAGTTCTTC.

Many counts were recorded for this clonotype. V is TRBV6-2 or TRBV6-3 and J is TRBJ1-5; D gene uncertain. Deletions cut 4 bases from V and 2 bases from J, with 15 bases between. Germline CDR1 MNHEY, CDR2 SVGEGT. The CDR3 consists of 16 residues. CDR3 protein: CASSSRPGRGNQPQHF. The CDR3, as DNA: TGTGCCAGCAGTTCCCGACCGGGAAGGGGCAATCAGCCCCAGCATTTT.

The gene calls are TRBV6-5 and TRBJ1-6; possibly TRBD1 for D (5 bases). The CDR3 is 16 amino acids. CDR1 and CDR2 (germline): MNHEY, SVGAGI. V lost 6 bases and J 6 bases, leaving 18 bases between the germline ends. The CDR3 here is CASRHRPGLPNSPLHF. CDR3 nucleotides: TGTGCCAGCAGACACCGACCGGGACTGCCTAATTCACCCCTCCACTTT.

This clonotype was seen a handful of times. The J gene is TRBJ1-6, the V gene TRBV5-1; D gene unclear. With 6 bases removed from V and 6 bases from J, the gap between germline ends came to 16 bases. Per germline, CDR1 SGHRS and CDR2 YFSETQ. The CDR3 has 15 amino acids. CDR3 in amino acids: CASTLGEALNSPLHF. CDR3 coding DNA: TGCGCCAGCACCCTTGGGGAGGCTCTTAATTCACCCCTCCACTTT.

This clonotype was observed a handful of times. V and J are TRBV19 and TRBJ1-5; a possible D gene is TRBD1 (5 bases). Trimming pared 7 bases from V and 4 bases from J, leaving 14 bases between. The CDR3 sequence is 14 residues long. Looked up from germline, CDR1 is LNHDA and CDR2 is SQIVND (reference sequence). CDR3 DNA sequence: TGTGCCAGTAATGCGGGGGGTCGGAATCAGCCCCAGCATTTT. This encodes CASNAGGRNQPQHF.

This rearrangement joins TRBV28 to TRBJ2-3; 7 bases align to TRBD2. CDR1 is MDHEN and CDR2 is SYDVKM in the germline V gene. The J segment lost 8 bases and the V segment lost 4 bases, leaving 9 bases of the junction unmatched. The CDR3 has 14 amino acids. The CDR3 is CASSSPGGGGTQYF. Here the CDR3 DNA reads TGTGCCAGCAGTTCACCTGGGGGGGGTGGTACGCAGTATTTT.